This T cell receptor beta chain comes out of a study of shared clonotypes between healthy human individuals. The CDR3 length is 13 residues. Germline V gives CDR1 MNHNY, CDR2 SVGAGI (reference sequence). V dropped 4 bases and J dropped 4 bases, with 10 bases sitting between them. Each replicate PCR on the sorted subsets used about 220 ng DNA (roughly 30,000 T cell genomes). Data came from immunoSEQ multiplex PCR; TCRdb stores just in-frame clones and leaves some out. The sample gives just over 2,000,000 clones, approximately 95% of which show up once; 0.13% is in the top ten. CD45RA+ naive and CD45RA-negative memory subsets were separated from CD4+ cells.

The receptor comes from a man younger than 35 in good health. Source material: naive CD4+ T cells sorted from blood. Subset indicated: CD45RA+ positively selected. The chain carries TRBV6-6 and TRBJ1-1; no firm D call. The CDR3 nucleotides are TGTGCCAGCAGTTCCCATTTATTCACTGAAGCTTTCTTT. This translates into CASSSHLFTEAFF.